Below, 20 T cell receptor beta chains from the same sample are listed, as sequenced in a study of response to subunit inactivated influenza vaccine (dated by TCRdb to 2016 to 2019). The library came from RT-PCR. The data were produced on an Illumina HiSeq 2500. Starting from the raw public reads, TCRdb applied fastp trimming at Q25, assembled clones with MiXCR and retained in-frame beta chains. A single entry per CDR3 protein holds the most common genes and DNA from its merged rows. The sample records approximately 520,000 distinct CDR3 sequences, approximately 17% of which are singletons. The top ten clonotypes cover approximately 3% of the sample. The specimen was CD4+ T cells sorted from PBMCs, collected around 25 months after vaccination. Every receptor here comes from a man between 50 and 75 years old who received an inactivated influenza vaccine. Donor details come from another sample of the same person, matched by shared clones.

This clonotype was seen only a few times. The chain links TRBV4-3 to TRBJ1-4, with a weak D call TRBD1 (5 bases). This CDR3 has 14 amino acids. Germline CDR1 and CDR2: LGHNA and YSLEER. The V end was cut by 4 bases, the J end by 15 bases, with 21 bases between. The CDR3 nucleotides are TGCGCCAGCAGCCCAAACAAGGACGGGGCGGCCTTGTTTTTT. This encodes CASSPNKDGAALFF.

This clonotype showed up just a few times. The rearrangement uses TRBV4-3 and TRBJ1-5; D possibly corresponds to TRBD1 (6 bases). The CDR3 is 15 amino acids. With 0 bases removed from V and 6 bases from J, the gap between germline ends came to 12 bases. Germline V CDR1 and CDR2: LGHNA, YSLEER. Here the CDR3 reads CASSQEWGGSQPQHF. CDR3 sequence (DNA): TGCGCCAGCAGCCAAGAGTGGGGGGGCAGTCAGCCCCAGCATTTT.

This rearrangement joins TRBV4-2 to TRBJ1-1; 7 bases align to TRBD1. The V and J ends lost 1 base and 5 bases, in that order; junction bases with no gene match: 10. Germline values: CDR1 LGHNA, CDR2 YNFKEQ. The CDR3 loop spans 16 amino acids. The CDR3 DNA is TGTGCCAGCAGCCAAGCTATCACAGGGGTCGGGACTGAAGCTTTCTTT. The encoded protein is CASSQAITGVGTEAFF.

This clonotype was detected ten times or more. The CDR3 DNA sequence: TGTGCCAGCAGCGTAGCAAGCGGGAGTATTGATGAGCAGTTCTTC. Residues: CASSVASGSIDEQFF. The chain joins TRBV9 to TRBJ2-1; TRBD2 agrees at 8 bases. Germline CDR1 SGDLS, CDR2 YYNGEE. This CDR3 is 15 amino acids long. With 0 bases clipped from V and 8 bases from J, the junction kept 7 bases outside the gene matches. Complete variable domain (other parts from reference TRBV9 and TRBJ2-1): DSGVTQTPKHLITATGQRVTLRCSPRSGDLSVYWYQQSLDQGLQFLIQYYNGEERAKGNILERFSAQQFPDLHSELNLSSLELGDSALYFCASSVASGSIDEQFFGPGTRLTVL.

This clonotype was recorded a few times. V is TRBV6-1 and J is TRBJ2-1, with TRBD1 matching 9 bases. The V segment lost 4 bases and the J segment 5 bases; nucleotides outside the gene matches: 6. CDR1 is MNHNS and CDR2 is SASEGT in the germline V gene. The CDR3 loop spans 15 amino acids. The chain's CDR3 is CASSGGTGRNNEQFF. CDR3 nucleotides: TGTGCCAGCAGTGGCGGGACAGGGAGGAACAATGAGCAGTTCTTC.

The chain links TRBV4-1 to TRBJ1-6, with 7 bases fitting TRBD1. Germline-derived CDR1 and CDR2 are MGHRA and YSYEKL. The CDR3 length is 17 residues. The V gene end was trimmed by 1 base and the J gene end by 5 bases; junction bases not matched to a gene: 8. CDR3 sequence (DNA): TGCGCCAGCAGCCAAGGGGACAGACTACCAAATAATTCACCCCTCCACTTT. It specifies CASSQGDRLPNNSPLHF.

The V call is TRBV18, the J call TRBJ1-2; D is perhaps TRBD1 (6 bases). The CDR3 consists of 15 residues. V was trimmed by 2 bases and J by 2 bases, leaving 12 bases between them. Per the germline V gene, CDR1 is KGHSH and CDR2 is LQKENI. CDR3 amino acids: CASSPEDRPNYGYTF. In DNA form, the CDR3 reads TGTGCCAGCTCACCAGAGGACAGACCAAACTATGGCTACACCTTC.

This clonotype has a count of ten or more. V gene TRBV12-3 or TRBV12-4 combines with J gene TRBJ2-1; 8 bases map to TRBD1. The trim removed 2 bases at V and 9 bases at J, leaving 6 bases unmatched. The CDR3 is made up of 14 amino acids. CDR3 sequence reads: CASSLRGQVVEQFF. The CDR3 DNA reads TGTGCCAGCAGTTTAAGGGGACAGGTTGTTGAGCAGTTCTTC.

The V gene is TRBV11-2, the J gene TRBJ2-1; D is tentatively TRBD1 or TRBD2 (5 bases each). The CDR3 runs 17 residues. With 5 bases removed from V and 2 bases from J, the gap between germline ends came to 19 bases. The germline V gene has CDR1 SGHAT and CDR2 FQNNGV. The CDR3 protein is CASSRPFRGQAYNEQFF. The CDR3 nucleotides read TGTGCCAGCAGCCGCCCGTTCCGGGGCCAAGCCTACAATGAGCAGTTCTTC.

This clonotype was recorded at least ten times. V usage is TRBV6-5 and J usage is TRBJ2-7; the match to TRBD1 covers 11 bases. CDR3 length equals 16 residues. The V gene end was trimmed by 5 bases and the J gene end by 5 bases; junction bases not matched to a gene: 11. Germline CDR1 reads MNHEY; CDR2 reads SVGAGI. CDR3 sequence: CASSNRRTGGMNEQYF. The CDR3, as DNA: TGTGCCAGCAGTAACCGACGGACAGGGGGCATGAACGAGCAGTACTTC.

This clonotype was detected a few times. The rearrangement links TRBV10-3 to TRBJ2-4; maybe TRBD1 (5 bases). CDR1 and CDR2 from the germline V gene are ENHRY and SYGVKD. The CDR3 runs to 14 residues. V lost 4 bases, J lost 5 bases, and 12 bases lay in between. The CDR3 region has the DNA TGTGCCATCAGTGGGCAGGGTACCCAAAACATTCAGTACTTC. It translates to CAISGQGTQNIQYF.

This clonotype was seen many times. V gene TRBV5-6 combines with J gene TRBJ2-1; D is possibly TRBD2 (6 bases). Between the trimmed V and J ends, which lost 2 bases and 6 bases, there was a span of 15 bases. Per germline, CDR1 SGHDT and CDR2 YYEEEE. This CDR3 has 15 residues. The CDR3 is CASSFRLAKPNEQFF. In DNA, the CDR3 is TGTGCCAGCAGCTTCAGGCTAGCGAAACCCAATGAGCAGTTCTTC.

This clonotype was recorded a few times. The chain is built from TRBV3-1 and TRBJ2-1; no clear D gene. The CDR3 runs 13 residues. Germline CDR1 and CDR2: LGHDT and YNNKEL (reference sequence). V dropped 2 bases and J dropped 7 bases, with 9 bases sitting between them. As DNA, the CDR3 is TGTGCCAGCAGCCAAACGAGACTTAATGAGCAGTTCTTC. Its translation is CASSQTRLNEQFF.

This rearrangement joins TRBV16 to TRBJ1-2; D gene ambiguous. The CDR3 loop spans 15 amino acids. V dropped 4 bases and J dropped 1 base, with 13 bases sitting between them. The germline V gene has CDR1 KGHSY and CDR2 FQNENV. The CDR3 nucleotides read TGTGCCAGCAGCCCATTTGACGGATTTAACTATGGCTACACCTTC. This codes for CASSPFDGFNYGYTF.

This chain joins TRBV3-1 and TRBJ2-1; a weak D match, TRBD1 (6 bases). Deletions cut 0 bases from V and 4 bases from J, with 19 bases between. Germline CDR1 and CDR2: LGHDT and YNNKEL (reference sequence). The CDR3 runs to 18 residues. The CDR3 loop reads CASSQDHAYRVLYNEQFF. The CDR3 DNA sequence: TGTGCCAGCAGCCAAGATCACGCCTACAGGGTATTATACAATGAGCAGTTCTTC.

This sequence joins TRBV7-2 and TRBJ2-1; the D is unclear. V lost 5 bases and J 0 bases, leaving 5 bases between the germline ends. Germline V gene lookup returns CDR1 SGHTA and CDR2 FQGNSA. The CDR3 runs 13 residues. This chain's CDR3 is CASSGISYNEQFF. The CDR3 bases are TGTGCCAGCAGCGGGATCTCCTACAATGAGCAGTTCTTC.

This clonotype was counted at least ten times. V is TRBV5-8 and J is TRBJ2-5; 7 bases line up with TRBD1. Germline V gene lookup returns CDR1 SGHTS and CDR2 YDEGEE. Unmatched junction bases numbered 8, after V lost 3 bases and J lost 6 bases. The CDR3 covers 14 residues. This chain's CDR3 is CASSSTGSVQTQYF. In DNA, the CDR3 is TGTGCCAGCAGCTCGACAGGGTCGGTTCAGACCCAGTACTTC.

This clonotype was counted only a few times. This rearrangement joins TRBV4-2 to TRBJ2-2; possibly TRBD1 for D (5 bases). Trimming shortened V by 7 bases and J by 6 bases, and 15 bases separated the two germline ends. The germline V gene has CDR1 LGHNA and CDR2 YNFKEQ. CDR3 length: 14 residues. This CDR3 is CASTLTGRSGELFF. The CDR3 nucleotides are TGTGCCAGCACCCTTACAGGACGGTCCGGGGAGCTGTTTTTT.

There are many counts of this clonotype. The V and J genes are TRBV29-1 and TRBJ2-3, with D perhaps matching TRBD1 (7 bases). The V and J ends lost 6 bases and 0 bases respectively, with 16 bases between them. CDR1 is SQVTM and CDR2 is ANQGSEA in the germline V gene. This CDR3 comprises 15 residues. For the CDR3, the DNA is TGCAGCGTCGGGAGACAGGGCTTCAGCACAGATACGCAGTATTTT. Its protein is CSVGRQGFSTDTQYF.

The DNA of the CDR3 is TGTGCCAGCAGCTGGGGAAGGTCGGGCTACACCTTC. This sequence encodes CASSWGRSGYTF. This chain uses TRBV5-6 with TRBJ1-2; D gene unclear. The CDR3 length is 12 residues. Trimming pared 3 bases from V and 8 bases from J, leaving 11 bases between. The germline V gene encodes CDR1 SGHDT and CDR2 YYEEEE.